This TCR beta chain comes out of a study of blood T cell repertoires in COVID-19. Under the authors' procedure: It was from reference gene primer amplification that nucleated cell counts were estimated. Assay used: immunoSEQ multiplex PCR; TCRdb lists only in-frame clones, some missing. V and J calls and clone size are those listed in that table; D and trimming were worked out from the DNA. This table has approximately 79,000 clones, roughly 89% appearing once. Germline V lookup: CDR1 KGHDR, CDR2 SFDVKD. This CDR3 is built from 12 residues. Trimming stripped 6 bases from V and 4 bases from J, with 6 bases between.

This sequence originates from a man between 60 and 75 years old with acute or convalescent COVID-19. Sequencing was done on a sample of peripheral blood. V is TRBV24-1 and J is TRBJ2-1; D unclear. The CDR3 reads CATSQDYNEQFF. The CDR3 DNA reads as TGTGCCACCAGTCAGGATTACAATGAGCAGTTCTTC.